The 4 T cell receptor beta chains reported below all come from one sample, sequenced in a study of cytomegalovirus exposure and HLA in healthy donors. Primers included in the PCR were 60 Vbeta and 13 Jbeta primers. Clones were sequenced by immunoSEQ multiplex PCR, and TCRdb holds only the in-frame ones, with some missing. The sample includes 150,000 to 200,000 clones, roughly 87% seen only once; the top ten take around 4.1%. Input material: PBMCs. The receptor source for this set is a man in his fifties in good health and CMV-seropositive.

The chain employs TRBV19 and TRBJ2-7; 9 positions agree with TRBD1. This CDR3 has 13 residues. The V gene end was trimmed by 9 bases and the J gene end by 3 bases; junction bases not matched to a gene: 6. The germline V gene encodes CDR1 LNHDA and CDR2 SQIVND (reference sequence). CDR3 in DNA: TGTGCCAGCAAACAGGGGGCCAACTACGAGCAGTACTTC. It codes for CASKQGANYEQYF.

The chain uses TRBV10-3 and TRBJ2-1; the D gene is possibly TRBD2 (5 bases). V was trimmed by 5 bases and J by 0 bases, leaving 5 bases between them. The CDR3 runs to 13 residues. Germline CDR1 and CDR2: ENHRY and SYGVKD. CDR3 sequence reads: CAISSGSYNEQFF. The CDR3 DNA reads TGTGCCATCAGTAGCGGCTCCTACAATGAGCAGTTCTTC.

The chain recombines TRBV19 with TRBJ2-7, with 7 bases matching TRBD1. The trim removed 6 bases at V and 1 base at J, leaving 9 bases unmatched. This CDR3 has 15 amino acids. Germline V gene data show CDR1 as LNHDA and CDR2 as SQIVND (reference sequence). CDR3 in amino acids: CASRGGTDFSYEQYF. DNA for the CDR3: TGTGCCAGTAGGGGTGGGACAGACTTTTCCTACGAGCAGTACTTC. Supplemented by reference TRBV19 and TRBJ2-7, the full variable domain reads DGGITQSPKYLFRKEGQNVTLSCEQNLNHDAMYWYRQDPGQGLRLIYYSQIVNDFQKGDIAEGYSVSREKKESFPLTVTSAQKNPTAFYLCASRGGTDFSYEQYFGPGTRLTVT.

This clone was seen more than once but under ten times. Here the CDR3 DNA reads TGTGCCAGCCTTGGGACAGGGACTTTCGGTACTGAAGCTTTCTTT. It codes for CASLGTGTFGTEAFF. The genes are TRBV6-6 and TRBJ1-1; 9 bases are a match to TRBD1. CDR3 length: 15 amino acids. Losses at the gene ends were 8 bases for V and 5 bases for J; bases not matched to a gene: 12. Germline loops: CDR1 MNHNY, CDR2 SVGAGI (reference sequence).